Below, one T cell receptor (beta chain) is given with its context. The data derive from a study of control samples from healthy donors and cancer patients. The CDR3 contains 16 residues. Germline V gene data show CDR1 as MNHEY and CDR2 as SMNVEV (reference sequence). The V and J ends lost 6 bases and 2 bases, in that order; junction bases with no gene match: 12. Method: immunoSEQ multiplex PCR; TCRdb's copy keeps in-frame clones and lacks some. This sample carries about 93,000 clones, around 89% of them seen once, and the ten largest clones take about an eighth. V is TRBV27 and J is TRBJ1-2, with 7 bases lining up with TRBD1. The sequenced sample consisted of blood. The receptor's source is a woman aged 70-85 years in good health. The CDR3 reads CASRSGTASPNYGYTF. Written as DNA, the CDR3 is TGTGCCAGCAGATCCGGGACAGCCAGCCCCAACTATGGCTACACCTTC.